This T cell receptor beta chain was retrieved from a study of blood T cell repertoires in COVID-19. Study at large: In each case, the material was cDNA or gDNA derived from T cells, B-cell-depleted T cells, or PBMCs.

Participants reported their clinical history, and cohort assignment relied on those reports. V shed 5 bases and J shed 5 bases, with 12 bases lying between them. Germline V gene data show CDR1 as SEHNR and CDR2 as FQNEAQ (reference sequence). This CDR3 is built from 14 residues. This table comes from immunoSEQ multiplex PCR, and its TCRdb copy is limited to in-frame clones, with some not included. Altogether approximately 390,000 clones are present, around 90% being singletons, with the ten largest covering approximately 2%. The source material was PBMCs or T cells enriched from blood (not recorded which). The chain combines TRBV7-9 with TRBJ1-4, with D perhaps TRBD1 (6 bases). The TCR sequence derives from a middle-aged woman with acute COVID-19. The CDR3 sequence: CASSLSGVNEKLFF. The CDR3 region has the DNA TGTGCCAGCAGCCTTTCAGGGGTAAATGAAAAACTGTTTTTT.